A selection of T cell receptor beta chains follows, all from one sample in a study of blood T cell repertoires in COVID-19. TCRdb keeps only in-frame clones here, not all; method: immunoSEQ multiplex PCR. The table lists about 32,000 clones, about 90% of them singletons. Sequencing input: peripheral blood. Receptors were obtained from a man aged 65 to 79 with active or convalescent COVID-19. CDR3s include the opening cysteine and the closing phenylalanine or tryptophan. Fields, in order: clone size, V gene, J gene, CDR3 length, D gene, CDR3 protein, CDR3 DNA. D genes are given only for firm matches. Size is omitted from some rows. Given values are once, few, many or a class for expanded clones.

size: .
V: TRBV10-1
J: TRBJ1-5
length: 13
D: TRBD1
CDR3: CAIPDRSNQPQHF
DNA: TGCGCCATCCCGGACAGGAGCAATCAGCCCCAGCATTTT

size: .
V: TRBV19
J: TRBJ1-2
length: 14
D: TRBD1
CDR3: CATATGRLSDGYTF
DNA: TGTGCCACAGCGACAGGGCGATTATCGGATGGCTACACCTTC

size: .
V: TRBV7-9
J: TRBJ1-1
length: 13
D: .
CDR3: CASSSSLNTEAFF
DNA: TGTGCCAGCTCGTCCTCGTTGAACACTGAAGCTTTCTTT

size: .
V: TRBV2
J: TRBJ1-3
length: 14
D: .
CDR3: CASSETGSGNTIYF
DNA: TGTGCCAGCAGTGAAACCGGGTCTGGAAACACCATATATTTT

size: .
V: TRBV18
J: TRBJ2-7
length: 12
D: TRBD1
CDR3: CASSTDRDEQYF
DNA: TGTGCCAGCTCAACGGACAGGGACGAGCAGTACTTC

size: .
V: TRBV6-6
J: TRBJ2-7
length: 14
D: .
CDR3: CASSYGDKDYEQYF
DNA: TGTGCCAGCAGTTACGGCGACAAGGACTACGAGCAGTACTTC

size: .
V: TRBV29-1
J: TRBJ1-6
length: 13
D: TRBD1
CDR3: CSARDSYNSPLHF
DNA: TGCAGCGCCCGGGACAGCTATAATTCACCCCTCCACTTT

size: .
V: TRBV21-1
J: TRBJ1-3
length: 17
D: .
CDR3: CASSKVRGWSSGNTIYF
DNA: TGTGCCAGCAGCAAAGTCCGCGGATGGAGCTCTGGAAACACCATATATTTT

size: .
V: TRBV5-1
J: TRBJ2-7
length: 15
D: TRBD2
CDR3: CASSQDSGRAYEQYF
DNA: TGCGCCAGCAGCCAGGACTCTGGGAGGGCCTACGAGCAGTACTTC

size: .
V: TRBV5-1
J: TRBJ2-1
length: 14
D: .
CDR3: CASSLEGGGEKQFF
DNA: TGCGCCAGCAGCTTGGAGGGAGGAGGGGAAAAGCAGTTCTTC

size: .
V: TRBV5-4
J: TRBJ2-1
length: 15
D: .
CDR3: CASSPVKGIYNEQFF
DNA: TGTGCCAGCAGCCCGGTCAAGGGGATCTACAATGAGCAGTTCTTC

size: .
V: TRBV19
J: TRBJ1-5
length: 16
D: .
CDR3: CASSSRDTTSYQPQHF
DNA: TGTGCCAGTAGTTCCCGGGACACAACTTCATATCAGCCCCAGCATTTT

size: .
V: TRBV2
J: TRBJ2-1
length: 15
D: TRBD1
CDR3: CASSTGTGGRNEQFF
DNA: TGTGCCAGCAGTACCGGGACAGGGGGGAGAAATGAGCAGTTCTTC

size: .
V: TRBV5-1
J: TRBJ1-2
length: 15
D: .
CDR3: CASSFSSQGNYGYTF
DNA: TGCGCCAGCAGCTTCTCCTCACAGGGTAACTATGGCTACACCTTC

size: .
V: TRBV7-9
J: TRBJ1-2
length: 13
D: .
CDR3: CASSFLGADGYTF
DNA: TGTGCCAGCAGCTTCTTGGGGGCTGATGGCTACACCTTC

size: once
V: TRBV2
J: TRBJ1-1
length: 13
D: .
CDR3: CASSEAVLTEAFF
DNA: TGTGCCAGCAGTGAGGCAGTTTTGACTGAAGCTTTCTTT

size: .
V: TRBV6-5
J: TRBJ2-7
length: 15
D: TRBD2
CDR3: CASSRTGGAIYEQYF
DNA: TGTGCCAGCAGCCGGACGGGGGGTGCAATTTACGAGCAGTACTTC

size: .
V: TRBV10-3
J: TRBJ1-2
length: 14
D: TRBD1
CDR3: CAINGGQGASGYTF
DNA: TGTGCCATCAATGGAGGGCAGGGGGCGAGTGGCTACACCTTC

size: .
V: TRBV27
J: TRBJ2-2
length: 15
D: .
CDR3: CASSFWGGAPGELFF
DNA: TGTGCCAGCAGTTTTTGGGGGGGCGCCCCCGGGGAGCTGTTTTTT

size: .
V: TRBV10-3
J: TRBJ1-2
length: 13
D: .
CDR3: CAISRGLRDGYTF
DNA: TGTGCCATCAGCAGGGGCCTTCGGGATGGCTACACCTTC

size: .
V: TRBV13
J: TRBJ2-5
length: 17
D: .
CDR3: CASSSLGSGLFQETQYF
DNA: TGTGCCAGCAGCTCCCTGGGTAGCGGCTTATTCCAAGAGACCCAGTACTTC

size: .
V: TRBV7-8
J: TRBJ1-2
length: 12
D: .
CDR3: CASSLRGNGYTF
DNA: TGTGCCAGCAGCTTAAGAGGGAACGGCTACACCTTC

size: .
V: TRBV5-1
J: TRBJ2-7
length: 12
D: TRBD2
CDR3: CASKGGAYEQYF
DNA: TGCGCCAGCAAGGGAGGGGCATACGAGCAGTACTTC

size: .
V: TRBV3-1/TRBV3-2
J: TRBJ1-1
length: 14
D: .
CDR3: CASSQDSGNTEAFF
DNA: TGTGCCAGCAGCCAAGATTCAGGGAACACTGAAGCTTTCTTT

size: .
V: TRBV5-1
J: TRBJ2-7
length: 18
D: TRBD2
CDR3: CASSFPGTSGGISYEQYF
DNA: TGCGCCAGCAGCTTCCCCGGGACTAGCGGGGGTATCTCCTACGAGCAGTACTTC

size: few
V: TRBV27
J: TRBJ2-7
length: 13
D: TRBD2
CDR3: CASSFGGVGEQYF
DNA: TGTGCCAGCAGTTTTGGGGGGGTAGGCGAGCAGTACTTC

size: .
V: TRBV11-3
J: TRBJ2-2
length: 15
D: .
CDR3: CASRQDREGTGELFF
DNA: TGTGCCAGCAGGCAGGACAGGGAGGGCACCGGGGAGCTGTTTTTT

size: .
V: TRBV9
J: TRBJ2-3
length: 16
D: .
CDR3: CASSVGPGLGTDTQYF
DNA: TGTGCCAGCAGCGTAGGGCCAGGGTTGGGCACAGATACGCAGTATTTT

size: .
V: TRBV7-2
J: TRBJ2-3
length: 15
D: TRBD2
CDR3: CASRLAGGRADTQYF
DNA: TGTGCCAGCAGACTAGCGGGGGGGCGGGCAGATACGCAGTATTTT